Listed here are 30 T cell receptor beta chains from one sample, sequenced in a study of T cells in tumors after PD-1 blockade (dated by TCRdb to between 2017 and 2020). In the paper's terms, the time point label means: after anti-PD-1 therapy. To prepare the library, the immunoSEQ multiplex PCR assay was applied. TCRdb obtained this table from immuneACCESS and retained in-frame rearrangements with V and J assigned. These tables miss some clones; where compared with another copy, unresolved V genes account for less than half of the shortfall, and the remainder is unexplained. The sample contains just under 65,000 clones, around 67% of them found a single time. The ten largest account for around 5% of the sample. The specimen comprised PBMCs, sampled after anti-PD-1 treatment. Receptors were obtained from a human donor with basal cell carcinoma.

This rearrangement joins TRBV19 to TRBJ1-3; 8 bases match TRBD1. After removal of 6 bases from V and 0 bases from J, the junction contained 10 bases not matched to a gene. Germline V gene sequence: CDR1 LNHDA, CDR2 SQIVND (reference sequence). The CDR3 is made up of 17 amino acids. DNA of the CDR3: TGTGCCAGTAGATCCGACAGGGGCGCCGACTCTGGAAACACCATATATTTT. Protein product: CASRSDRGADSGNTIYF.

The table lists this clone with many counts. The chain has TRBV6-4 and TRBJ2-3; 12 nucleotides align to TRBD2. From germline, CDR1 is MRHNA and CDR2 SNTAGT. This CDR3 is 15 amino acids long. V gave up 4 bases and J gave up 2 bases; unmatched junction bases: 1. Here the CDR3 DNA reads TGTGCCAGCAGTGCTAGCGGGGGGGCCACAGATACGCAGTATTTT. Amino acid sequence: CASSASGGATDTQYF.

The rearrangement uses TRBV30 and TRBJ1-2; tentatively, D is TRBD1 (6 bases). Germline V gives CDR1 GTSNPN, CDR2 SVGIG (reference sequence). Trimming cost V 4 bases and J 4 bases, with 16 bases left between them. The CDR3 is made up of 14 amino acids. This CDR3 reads CAWTRGARIYGYTF. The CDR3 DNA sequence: TGTGCCTGGACTCGGGGGGCGAGGATCTATGGCTACACCTTC.

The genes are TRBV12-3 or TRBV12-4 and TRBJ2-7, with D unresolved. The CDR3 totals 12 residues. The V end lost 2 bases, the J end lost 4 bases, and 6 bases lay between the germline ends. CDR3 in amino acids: CASSLFSYEQYF. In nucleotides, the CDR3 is TGTGCCAGCAGTTTATTTAGTTACGAGCAGTACTTC.

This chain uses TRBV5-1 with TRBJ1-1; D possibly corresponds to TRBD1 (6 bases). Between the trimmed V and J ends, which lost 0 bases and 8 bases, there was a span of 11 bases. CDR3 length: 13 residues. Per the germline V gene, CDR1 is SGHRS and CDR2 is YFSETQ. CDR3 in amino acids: CASSLEWTVEAFF. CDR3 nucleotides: TGCGCCAGCAGCTTGGAATGGACAGTGGAAGCTTTCTTT.

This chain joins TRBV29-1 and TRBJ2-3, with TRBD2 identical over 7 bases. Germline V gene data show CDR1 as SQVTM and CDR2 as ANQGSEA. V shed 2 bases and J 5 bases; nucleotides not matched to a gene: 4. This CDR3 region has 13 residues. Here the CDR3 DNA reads TGCAGCGTTGAAAGATCGGGAGGAGATACGCAGTATTTT. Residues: CSVERSGGDTQYF.

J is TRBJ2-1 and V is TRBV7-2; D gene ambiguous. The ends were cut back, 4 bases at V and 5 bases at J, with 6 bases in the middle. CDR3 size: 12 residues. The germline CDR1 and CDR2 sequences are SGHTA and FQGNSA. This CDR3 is CASSSANNEQFF. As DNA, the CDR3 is TGTGCCAGCAGCTCCGCAAACAATGAGCAGTTCTTC.

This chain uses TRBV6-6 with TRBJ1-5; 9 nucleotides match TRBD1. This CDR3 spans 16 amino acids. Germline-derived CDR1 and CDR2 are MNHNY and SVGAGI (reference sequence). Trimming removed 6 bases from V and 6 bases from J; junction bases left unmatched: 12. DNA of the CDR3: TGTGCCAGCAGCCTTATATCGGGACAGGGAGTTCAGCCCCAGCATTTT. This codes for CASSLISGQGVQPQHF.

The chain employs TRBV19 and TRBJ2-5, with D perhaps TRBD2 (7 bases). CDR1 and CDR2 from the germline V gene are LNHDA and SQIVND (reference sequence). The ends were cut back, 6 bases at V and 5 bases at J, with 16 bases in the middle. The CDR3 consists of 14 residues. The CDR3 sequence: CASSAQGRGETQYF. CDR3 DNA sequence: TGTGCCAGTAGCGCTCAGGGGAGGGGGGAGACCCAGTACTTC. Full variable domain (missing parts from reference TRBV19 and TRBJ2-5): DGGITQSPKYLFRKEGQNVTLSCEQNLNHDAMYWYRQDPGQGLRLIYYSQIVNDFQKGDIAEGYSVSREKKESFPLTVTSAQKNPTAFYLCASSAQGRGETQYFGPGTRLLVL.

CDR3 region: CASSLLAGGPAGEQYF. The CDR3 nucleotides read TGCGCCAGCAGCTTGTTGGCAGGGGGACCGGCGGGGGAGCAGTACTTC. The gene calls are TRBV5-1 and TRBJ2-7, with D possibly being TRBD1 (7 bases). V was trimmed by 1 base and J by 7 bases, leaving 21 bases between them. CDR1 is SGHRS and CDR2 is YFSETQ in the germline V gene. The CDR3 is 16 residues long.

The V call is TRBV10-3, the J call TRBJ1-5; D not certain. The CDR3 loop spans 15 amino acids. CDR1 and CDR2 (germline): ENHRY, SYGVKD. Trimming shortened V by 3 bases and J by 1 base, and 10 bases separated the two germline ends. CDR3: CAISDSGLSNQPQHF. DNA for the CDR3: TGTGCCATCAGTGACAGCGGACTCAGCAATCAGCCCCAGCATTTT.

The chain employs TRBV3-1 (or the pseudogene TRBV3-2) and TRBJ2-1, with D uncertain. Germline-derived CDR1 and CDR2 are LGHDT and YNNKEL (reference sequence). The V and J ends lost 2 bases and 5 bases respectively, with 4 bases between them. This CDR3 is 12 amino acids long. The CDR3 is CASSQSNNEQFF. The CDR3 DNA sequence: TGTGCCAGCAGCCAATCTAACAATGAGCAGTTCTTC.

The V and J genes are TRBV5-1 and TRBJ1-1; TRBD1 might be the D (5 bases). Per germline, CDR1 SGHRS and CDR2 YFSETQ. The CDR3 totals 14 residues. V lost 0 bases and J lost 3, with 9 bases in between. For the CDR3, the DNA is TGCGCCAGCAGCTTGGAAGGAGGGGACACTGAAGCTTTCTTT. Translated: CASSLEGGDTEAFF. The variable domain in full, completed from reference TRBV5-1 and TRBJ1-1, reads KAGVTQTPRYLIKTRGQQVTLSCSPISGHRSVSWYQQTPGQGLQFLFEYFSETQRNKGNFPGRFSGRQFSNSRSEMNVSTLELGDSALYLCASSLEGGDTEAFFGQGTRLTVV.

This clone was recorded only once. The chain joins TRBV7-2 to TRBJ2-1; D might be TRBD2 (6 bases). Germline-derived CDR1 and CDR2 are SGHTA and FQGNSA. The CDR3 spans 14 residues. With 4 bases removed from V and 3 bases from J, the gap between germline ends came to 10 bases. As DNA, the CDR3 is TGTGCCAGCAGCTCCGGAGGGATCTACAATGAGCAGTTCTTC. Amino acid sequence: CASSSGGIYNEQFF. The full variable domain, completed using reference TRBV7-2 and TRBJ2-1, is GAGVSQSPSNKVTEKGKDVELRCDPISGHTALYWYRQSLGQGLEFLIYFQGNSAPDKSGLPSDRFSAERTGGSVSTLTIQRTQQEDSAVYLCASSSGGIYNEQFFGPGTRLTVL.

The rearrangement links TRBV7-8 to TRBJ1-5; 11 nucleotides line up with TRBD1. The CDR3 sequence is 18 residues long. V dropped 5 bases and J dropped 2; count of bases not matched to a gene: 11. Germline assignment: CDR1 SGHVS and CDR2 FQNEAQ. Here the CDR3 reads CASSPRTGGGLGNQPQHF. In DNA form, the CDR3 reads TGTGCCAGCAGCCCAAGGACAGGGGGCGGATTGGGCAATCAGCCCCAGCATTTT.

This CDR3 reads CAGGTGYYNEQFF. CDR3 nucleotide sequence: TGTGCCGGCGGGACAGGGTACTACAATGAGCAGTTCTTC. V is TRBV6-5 and J is TRBJ2-1; 9 bases match TRBD1. This CDR3 spans 13 amino acids. CDR1 MNHEY and CDR2 SVGAGI come from the germline V gene. V lost 11 bases to trimming and J lost 3 bases; unmatched junction nucleotides: 5.

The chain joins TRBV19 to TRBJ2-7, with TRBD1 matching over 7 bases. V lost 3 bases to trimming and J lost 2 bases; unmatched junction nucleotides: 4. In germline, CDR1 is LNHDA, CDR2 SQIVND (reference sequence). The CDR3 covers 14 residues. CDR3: CASSMGTAAYEQYF. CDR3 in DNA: TGTGCCAGTAGTATGGGGACAGCTGCCTACGAGCAGTACTTC. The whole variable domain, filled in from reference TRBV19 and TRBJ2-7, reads DGGITQSPKYLFRKEGQNVTLSCEQNLNHDAMYWYRQDPGQGLRLIYYSQIVNDFQKGDIAEGYSVSREKKESFPLTVTSAQKNPTAFYLCASSMGTAAYEQYFGPGTRLTVT.

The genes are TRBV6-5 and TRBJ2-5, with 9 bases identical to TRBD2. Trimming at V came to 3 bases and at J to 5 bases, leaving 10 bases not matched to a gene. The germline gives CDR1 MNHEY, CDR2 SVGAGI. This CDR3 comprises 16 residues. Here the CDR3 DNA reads TGTGCCAGCAGTTATGACCGGCGGGGGGGCCGGGAGACCCAGTACTTC. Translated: CASSYDRRGGRETQYF.

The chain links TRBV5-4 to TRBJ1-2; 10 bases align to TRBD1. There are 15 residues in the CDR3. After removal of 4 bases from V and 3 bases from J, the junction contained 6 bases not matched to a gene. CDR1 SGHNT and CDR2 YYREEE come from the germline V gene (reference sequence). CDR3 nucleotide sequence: TGTGCCAGCAGCATCCGGGACAGGGGAGACTATGGCTACACCTTC. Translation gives CASSIRDRGDYGYTF.

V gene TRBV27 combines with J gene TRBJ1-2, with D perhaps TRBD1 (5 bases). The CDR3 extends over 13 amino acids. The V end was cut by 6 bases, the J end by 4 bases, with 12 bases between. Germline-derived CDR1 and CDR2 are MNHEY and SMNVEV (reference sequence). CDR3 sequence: CASRRGSGYGYTF. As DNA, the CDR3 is TGTGCCAGCAGAAGGGGTTCTGGCTATGGCTACACCTTC.

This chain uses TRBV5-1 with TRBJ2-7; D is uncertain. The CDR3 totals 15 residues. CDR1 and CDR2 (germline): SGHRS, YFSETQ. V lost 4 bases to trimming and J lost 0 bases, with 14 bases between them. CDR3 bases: TGCGCCAGCAGCCAAGACGGATTGAGCTCCTACGAGCAGTACTTC. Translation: CASSQDGLSSYEQYF.

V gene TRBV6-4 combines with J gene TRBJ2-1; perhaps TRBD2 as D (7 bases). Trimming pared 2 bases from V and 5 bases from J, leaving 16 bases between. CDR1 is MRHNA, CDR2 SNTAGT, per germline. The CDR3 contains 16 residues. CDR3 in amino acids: CASSDGAGAPDNEQFF. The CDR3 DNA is TGTGCCAGCAGTGACGGGGCGGGGGCCCCGGACAATGAGCAGTTCTTC.

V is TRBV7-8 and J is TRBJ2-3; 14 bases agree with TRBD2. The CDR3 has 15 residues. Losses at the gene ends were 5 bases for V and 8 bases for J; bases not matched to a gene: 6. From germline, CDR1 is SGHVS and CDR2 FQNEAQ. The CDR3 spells CASSTRLAGGPTQYF. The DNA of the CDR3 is TGTGCCAGCAGCACCCGACTAGCGGGGGGGCCTACGCAGTATTTT.

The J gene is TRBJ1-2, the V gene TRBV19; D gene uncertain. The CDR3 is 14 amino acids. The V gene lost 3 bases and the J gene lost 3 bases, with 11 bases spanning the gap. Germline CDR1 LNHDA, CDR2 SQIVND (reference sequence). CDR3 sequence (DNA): TGTGCCAGTAGTATTGGCCTCGGAGACTATGGCTACACCTTC. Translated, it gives CASSIGLGDYGYTF. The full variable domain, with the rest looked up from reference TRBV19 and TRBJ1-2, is DGGITQSPKYLFRKEGQNVTLSCEQNLNHDAMYWYRQDPGQGLRLIYYSQIVNDFQKGDIAEGYSVSREKKESFPLTVTSAQKNPTAFYLCASSIGLGDYGYTFGSGTRLTVV.

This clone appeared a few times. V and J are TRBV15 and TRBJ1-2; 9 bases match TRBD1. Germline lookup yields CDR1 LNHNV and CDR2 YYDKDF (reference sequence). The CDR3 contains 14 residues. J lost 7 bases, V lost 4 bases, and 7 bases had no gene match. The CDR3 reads CATSTPLTGGGYTF. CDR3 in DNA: TGTGCCACCAGCACACCACTGACAGGGGGTGGCTACACCTTC.

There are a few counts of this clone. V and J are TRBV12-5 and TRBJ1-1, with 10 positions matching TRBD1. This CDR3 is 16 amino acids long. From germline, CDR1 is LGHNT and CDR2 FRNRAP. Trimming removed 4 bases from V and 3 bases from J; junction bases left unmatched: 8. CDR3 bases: TGTGCTAGTGGTTCGACAGGGGGCGATGAGGACACTGAAGCTTTCTTT. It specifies CASGSTGGDEDTEAFF. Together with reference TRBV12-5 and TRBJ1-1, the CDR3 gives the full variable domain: DARVTQTPRHKVTEMGQEVTMRCQPILGHNTVFWYRQTMMQGLELLAYFRNRAPLDDSGMPKDRFSAEMPDATLATLKIQPSEPRDSAVYFCASGSTGGDEDTEAFFGQGTRLTVV.

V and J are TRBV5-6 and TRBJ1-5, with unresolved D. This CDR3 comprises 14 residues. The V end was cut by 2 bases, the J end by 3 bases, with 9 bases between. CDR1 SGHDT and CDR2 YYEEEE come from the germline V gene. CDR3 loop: CASSLMGDNQPQHF. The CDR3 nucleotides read TGTGCCAGCAGCTTAATGGGCGACAATCAGCCCCAGCATTTT.

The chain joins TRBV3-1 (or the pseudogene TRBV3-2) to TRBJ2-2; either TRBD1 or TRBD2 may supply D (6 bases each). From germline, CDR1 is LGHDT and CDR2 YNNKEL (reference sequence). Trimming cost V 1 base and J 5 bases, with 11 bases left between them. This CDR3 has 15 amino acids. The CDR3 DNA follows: TGTGCCAGCAGCCAAGGGGGGGCGAGGACCGGGGAGCTGTTTTTT. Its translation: CASSQGGARTGELFF.

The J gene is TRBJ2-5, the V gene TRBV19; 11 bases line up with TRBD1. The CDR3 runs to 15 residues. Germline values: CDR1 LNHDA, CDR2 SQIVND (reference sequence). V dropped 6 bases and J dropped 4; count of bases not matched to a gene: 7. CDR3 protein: CASSTGQGVRETQYF. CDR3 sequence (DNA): TGTGCCAGTAGCACGGGACAGGGGGTGCGAGAGACCCAGTACTTC.

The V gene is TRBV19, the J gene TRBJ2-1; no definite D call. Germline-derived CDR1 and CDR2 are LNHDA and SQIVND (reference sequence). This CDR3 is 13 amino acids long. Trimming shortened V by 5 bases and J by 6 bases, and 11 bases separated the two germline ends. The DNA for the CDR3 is TGTGCCAGTAGTCTACCCCAGAGCAATGAGCAGTTCTTC. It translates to CASSLPQSNEQFF. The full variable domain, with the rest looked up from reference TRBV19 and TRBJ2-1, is DGGITQSPKYLFRKEGQNVTLSCEQNLNHDAMYWYRQDPGQGLRLIYYSQIVNDFQKGDIAEGYSVSREKKESFPLTVTSAQKNPTAFYLCASSLPQSNEQFFGPGTRLTVL.